This TCR beta chain was documented in a study of response to subunit inactivated influenza vaccine. Overall study results and limits: Few additional T cells are recruited per seasonal influenza vaccination, authors suggested.

One entry per CDR3 protein results from TCRdb running MiXCR on the RT-PCR reads. Of 530,000 or so distinct CDR3 sequences listed, 10% to 15% are singletons. The CDR3 totals 12 residues. Trimming cost V 3 bases and J 8 bases; bases outside gene matches: 2. This clonotype was counted between two and nine times. The target antigen is unknown. This receptor was obtained from a man aged 50 to 60 who received an inactivated influenza vaccine. The source was PBMCs from blood, collected on the day of vaccination. The gene calls are TRBV12-3 or TRBV12-4 and TRBJ1-1, with 8 bases fitting TRBD1. In DNA form, the CDR3 reads TGTGCCAGCAGTTTCAGGGGGCCAGAAGCTTTCTTT. Protein: CASSFRGPEAFF.